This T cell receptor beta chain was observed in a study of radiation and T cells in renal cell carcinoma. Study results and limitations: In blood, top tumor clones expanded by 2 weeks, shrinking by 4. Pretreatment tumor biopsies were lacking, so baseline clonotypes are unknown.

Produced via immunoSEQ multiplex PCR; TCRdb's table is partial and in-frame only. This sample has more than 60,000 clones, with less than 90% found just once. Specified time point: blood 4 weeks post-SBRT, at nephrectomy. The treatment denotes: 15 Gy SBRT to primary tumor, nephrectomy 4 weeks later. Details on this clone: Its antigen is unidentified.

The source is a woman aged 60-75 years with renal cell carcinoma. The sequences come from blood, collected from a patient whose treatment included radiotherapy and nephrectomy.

The DNA of the CDR3 is TGTGCCAGCAGCGTAGCCGGGACAGACTATGGCTACACCTTC. It yields the protein CASSVAGTDYGYTF. The rearrangement links TRBV9 to TRBJ1-2; TRBD1 matches at 7 bases. The ends lost 0 bases at V and 3 bases at J; junction bases unmatched: 2. Germline loops: CDR1 SGDLS, CDR2 YYNGEE. The CDR3 length is 14 residues.